A selection of T cell receptor beta chains follows, all from one sample in a study of blood T cell repertoires in COVID-19. Assay used: immunoSEQ multiplex PCR; TCRdb lists only in-frame clones, some missing. The table records roughly 95,000 clones, 80% to 95% of them present only once. Source material: peripheral blood. These receptors all come from a woman between 45 and 60 years old in a cohort sampled during active COVID-19. The CDR3 runs from the conserved cysteine through the conserved F or W. The D gene is left open where the match is weak. Clone size is not always given. Where it is, it says once, few, many or a class for expanded clones.

.,TRBJ2-7,.,TRBV7-7,TGTGCTAGCAGCTTAACAGACAACTCCTACGAGCAGTACTTC,CASSLTDNSYEQYF
.,TRBJ1-5,few,TRBV29-1,TGCAGCGAAGGGGGCAATCAGCCCCAGCATTTT,CSEGGNQPQHF
.,TRBJ1-1,.,TRBV30,TGTGCCTGGAGAGCCCCGGGAGGTTACACTGAAGCTTTCTTT,CAWRAPGGYTEAFF
.,TRBJ2-5,.,TRBV10-3,TGTGCCATCAGCCGACACGAAGAGACCCAGTACTTC,CAISRHEETQYF
.,TRBJ1-1,once,TRBV27,TGTGCCAGCAGTTTATCGCGGGGGGGGGAAGCTTTCTTT,CASSLSRGGEAFF
.,TRBJ1-1,.,TRBV2,TGTGCCAGCCGGACAGAATACATGAACACTGAAGCTTTCTTT,CASRTEYMNTEAFF
TRBD2,TRBJ2-7,.,TRBV11-2,TGTGCCAGCAGCTTAGGCACTAGCGGCTCCTACGAGCAGTACTTC,CASSLGTSGSYEQYF
.,TRBJ2-7,.,TRBV28,TGTGCCAGCAGCAGCCCTGGGCACACATACGAGCAGTACTTC,CASSSPGHTYEQYF
.,TRBJ1-6,.,TRBV18,TGTGCCAGCTCATCCGGAACAGGGTCGACTTCACCCCTCCACTTT,CASSSGTGSTSPLHF
TRBD2,TRBJ2-2,.,TRBV18,TGTGCCAGCTCACCACTGACTAGCGGGAGAGTCGGGGAGCTGTTTTTT,CASSPLTSGRVGELFF
.,TRBJ1-1,.,TRBV7-3,TGTGCCAGCAGCTTAACGGCAGCAGGGGTGGACACTGAAGCTTTCTTT,CASSLTAAGVDTEAFF
TRBD2,TRBJ2-2,.,TRBV3-1/TRBV3-2,TGTGCCAGCAGCCCCGGACTAGTAGGGGAGCTGTTTTTT,CASSPGLVGELFF
TRBD1,TRBJ1-1,.,TRBV7-2,TGTGCCAGCAGCTTGGACAGGTGGGCCACTGAAGCTTTCTTT,CASSLDRWATEAFF
.,TRBJ1-1,.,TRBV10-3,TGTGCCATCAGTGTGGAGTTGAACACTGAAGCTTTCTTT,CAISVELNTEAFF
TRBD1,TRBJ2-3,.,TRBV7-6,TGTGCCAGCAGCTTAGCGCGAGGGACAGCAACCGGCACAGATACGCAGTATTTT,CASSLARGTATGTDTQYF
.,TRBJ2-1,.,TRBV7-9,TGTGCCAGCACCTTAGGGGCAAAGTCCTACAATGAGCAGTTCTTC,CASTLGAKSYNEQFF
.,TRBJ2-3,once,TRBV29-1,TGCAGCGTTGTTAGCGGAAACACAGATACGCAGTATTTT,CSVVSGNTDTQYF
.,TRBJ1-2,.,TRBV30,TGTGCCTGGAGTGTACAGGGCATCGGAAAAGGCACCTTC,CAWSVQGIGKGTF
TRBD1,TRBJ1-1,.,TRBV7-9,TGTGCCAGCAGCTTTTACAGGGGCGTAGTAGCTGAAGCTTTCTTT,CASSFYRGVVAEAFF
TRBD1,TRBJ1-1,.,TRBV29-1,TGCAGCGTTGTGGGACAGGGGGCTGGAGGTGAAGCTTTCTTT,CSVVGQGAGGEAFF
.,TRBJ1-2,.,TRBV12-3/TRBV12-4,TGTGCCAGCAGTTTCTTGAGGGACTATGGCTACACCTTC,CASSFLRDYGYTF
TRBD2,TRBJ2-7,.,TRBV14,TGTGCCAGCAGCCAAGCGGGACTAGCTGGTTGGTTGACCTACGAGCAGTACTTC,CASSQAGLAGWLTYEQYF
.,TRBJ2-7,.,TRBV4-1,TGCGCCAGCAGCCAAGGCGGACAGTTAACCTACGAGCAGTACTTC,CASSQGGQLTYEQYF
TRBD1,TRBJ1-1,.,TRBV4-1,TGCGCCAGCAGCCAGGTACAGGGGGTGCCATACACTGAAGCTTTCTTT,CASSQVQGVPYTEAFF
TRBD2,TRBJ2-5,.,TRBV6-2/TRBV6-3,TGTGCCAGCAGTACCGGGACTAGCGCTGGGGAGACCCAGTACTTC,CASSTGTSAGETQYF
.,TRBJ1-1,.,TRBV12-1,TGTGCCAGCAGTTGGACAGGGACTTGTCGGATGAACACTGAAGCTTTCTTT,CASSWTGTCRMNTEAFF
TRBD1,TRBJ2-5,.,TRBV19,TGTGCCAGTAGTAAGGACAGGGAAGGAGAAGAGACCCAGTACTTC,CASSKDREGEETQYF
.,TRBJ1-6,.,TRBV4-1,TGCGCCAGCAGCCAAGTTCCAGATATTAATTCACCCCTCCACTTT,CASSQVPDINSPLHF
.,TRBJ2-3,.,TRBV7-3,TGTGCCAGCAGCTTAAGGGCTAGCGACAGCACAGATACGCAGTATTTT,CASSLRASDSTDTQYF
TRBD1,TRBJ1-2,.,TRBV4-1,TGCGCCAGCAGCCAAGAGGGACAGGGGAATGGCTACACCTTC,CASSQEGQGNGYTF
.,TRBJ1-2,once,TRBV20-1,TGCAGTGCCAGGACAGTCTATGGCTACACCTTC,CSARTVYGYTF
TRBD1,TRBJ1-2,.,TRBV6-5,TGTGCCAGCAGGATAATACAGGGGGATGGCTACACCTTC,CASRIIQGDGYTF
TRBD2,TRBJ2-1,.,TRBV5-4,TGTGCCAGCAGCGGCCGACTAGCGGGGACCTTTCGGGGTGAGCAGTTCTTC,CASSGRLAGTFRGEQFF
TRBD1,TRBJ1-2,.,TRBV11-2,TGTGCCAGCAGCGGACTGACAGGGGGTCCCGTTGGCTACACCTTC,CASSGLTGGPVGYTF
.,TRBJ1-1,.,TRBV7-8,TGTGCCAGCAGCTTAGATAGAGGCAGCATGAACACTGAAGCTTTCTTT,CASSLDRGSMNTEAFF
.,TRBJ1-1,.,TRBV5-1,TGCGCCAGCAGCTTGGACAGGAACACTGAAGCTTTCTTT,CASSLDRNTEAFF
.,TRBJ1-6,.,TRBV5-4,TGTGCCAGCAGTCTTCCTGACGCGGGGAATTCACCCCTCCACTTT,CASSLPDAGNSPLHF
TRBD1,TRBJ1-6,.,TRBV5-1,TGCGCCAGCAGCCCGGCTGGGGACAGGGGTAATTCACCCCTCCACTTT,CASSPAGDRGNSPLHF
TRBD1,TRBJ2-2,.,TRBV7-6,TGTGCCAGCAGCCCTAGACAGGGGGTAGGAACCGGGGAGCTGTTTTTT,CASSPRQGVGTGELFF
TRBD2,TRBJ2-1,once,TRBV24-1,TGTGCCACCAGTGATCCGGGCGGGGGGAATGAGCAGTTCTTC,CATSDPGGGNEQFF
.,TRBJ2-3,.,TRBV18,TGTGCCAGCTCGGGCAGCACAGCAGATACGCAGTATTTT,CASSGSTADTQYF
.,TRBJ1-6,.,TRBV7-5,TGTGCCAGAAGCCCCGGACAGGGTGGAAATAATTCACCCCTCCACTTT,CARSPGQGGNNSPLHF
.,TRBJ1-4,.,TRBV10-3,TGTGCCATCAGTAGGAACAGGGACCGCACTAATGAAAAACTGTTTTTT,CAISRNRDRTNEKLFF
TRBD2,TRBJ2-1,once,TRBV29-1,TGCAGCGAAGGGGAGGGAGCGGGGTACAATGAGCAGTTCTTC,CSEGEGAGYNEQFF
.,TRBJ2-3,.,TRBV9,TGTGCCAGCGCCTCTAGCGGAGGAGGGGGGTCTACGCAGTATTTT,CASASSGGGGSTQYF
.,TRBJ1-4,.,TRBV18,TGTGCCAGCTCGGAAGGGAGGTCGAATGAAAAACTGTTTTTT,CASSEGRSNEKLFF
.,TRBJ2-5,.,TRBV11-3,TGTGCCAGCAGCTTAAATCAGGGCAACGGGGGGACCCAGTACTTC,CASSLNQGNGGTQYF
.,TRBJ2-1,.,TRBV18,TGTGCCAGCTCACCACCAGGGAGGAATGAGCAGTTCTTC,CASSPPGRNEQFF
TRBD1,TRBJ1-1,.,TRBV7-9,TGTGCCAGCAGCTTAGCGGGACAGGTGATGAACACTGAAGCTTTCTTT,CASSLAGQVMNTEAFF
.,TRBJ1-4,.,TRBV5-1,TGCGCCAGCAGCTTGGGACAGCCAACTAATGAAAAACTGTTTTTT,CASSLGQPTNEKLFF
.,TRBJ2-1,.,TRBV12-3/TRBV12-4,TGTGCCAGCAGTTTAGTTAATGGCGGTGAGCAGTTCTTC,CASSLVNGGEQFF
TRBD1,TRBJ1-6,.,TRBV30,TGTGCCTGGAGTGTACGCAGAGACAGGGGAAATTCACCCCTCCACTTT,CAWSVRRDRGNSPLHF
TRBD1,TRBJ2-3,.,TRBV7-3,TGTGCCAGCAGCCTCACAGGGGGCGACGATACGCAGTATTTT,CASSLTGGDDTQYF